A selection of T cell receptor beta chains follows, all from one sample in a study of response to subunit inactivated influenza vaccine. A single record per CDR3 protein comes from TCRdb applying MiXCR to the RT-PCR reads. Seen here are about 650,000 distinct CDR3 sequences, roughly 14% observed once, and the top ten hold roughly 12%. The sequenced sample was PBMCs from blood, obtained about 12 days after vaccination. The receptors stem from a man between 50 and 59 years old who received an inactivated influenza vaccine. Both conserved end residues are part of each CDR3. The order of the fields is J gene, clone size, V gene, D gene, CDR3 DNA, CDR3 protein. A D gene is named only where the DNA matches it firmly. Size is omitted from some rows. Given values are once, few, many or a class for expanded clones.

TRBJ2-7,.,TRBV7-8,TRBD2,TGTGCCAGCCGGGGGGAATCCTACGAGCAGTACTTC,CASRGESYEQYF
TRBJ2-5,.,TRBV29-1,TRBD1,TGCAGCGTTGACCTCGGACAGGGGATAGAGACCCAGTACTTC,CSVDLGQGIETQYF
TRBJ2-5,.,TRBV10-3,TRBD2,TGTGCCATCAGTGACGATAGCGGGAAAGAGACCCAGTACTTC,CAISDDSGKETQYF
TRBJ1-3,few,TRBV6-1,.,TGTGCCAGCAGTGGCTTTTCCGGGGAGGCTGGAAACACCATATATTTT,CASSGFSGEAGNTIYF
TRBJ2-7,few,TRBV6-6,.,TGTGCCAGCAGTTACCTTTTGGAGAGGCAGTACTTC,CASSYLLERQYF
TRBJ2-2,many,TRBV29-1,TRBD1,TGCAGCGTTGAAGAGAGGGGACAGCCTTCCGGGGAGCTGTTTTTT,CSVEERGQPSGELFF
TRBJ2-4,few,TRBV20-1,TRBD2,TGCTGTGCTAGAGGACCACTAGCGACCCTAGCCAAAAACATTCAGTACTTC,CCARGPLATLAKNIQYF
TRBJ2-2,.,TRBV15,.,TGTGCCACCAGTACAGTAGGTACCGGGGAGCTGTTTTTT,CATSTVGTGELFF
TRBJ2-1,.,TRBV7-9,TRBD2,TGTGCCAGCAGCCCATCACGGTTAGCGGGAGAGTGGAATGAGCAGTTCTTC,CASSPSRLAGEWNEQFF
TRBJ2-3,.,TRBV5-1,TRBD2,TGCGCCAGCAGTTACGCAAGCGGGAGATTAACAGATACGCAGTATTTT,CASSYASGRLTDTQYF
TRBJ2-5,few,TRBV6-5,.,TGTGCCAGCAGTTACTCGGGGTGGGGCCAAGAGACCCAGTACTTC,CASSYSGWGQETQYF
TRBJ2-3,few,TRBV5-5,.,TGTGCCAGCAGCCGGATCCTAGACACAGATACGCAGTATTTT,CASSRILDTDTQYF
TRBJ2-7,few,TRBV9,TRBD1,TGTGCCAGCAGCGCGGAGGAGGGGACAGGGGGGACCTACGAGCAGTACTTC,CASSAEEGTGGTYEQYF
TRBJ2-7,many,TRBV29-1,TRBD2,TGCAGCGTTCGGACTAGCGAGGGGCTATACGAGCAGTACTTC,CSVRTSEGLYEQYF
TRBJ1-6,.,TRBV27,.,TGTGCCAGCAGCAGAAAGGGGTATTCACCCCTCCACTTT,CASSRKGYSPLHF
TRBJ2-5,.,TRBV7-2,TRBD2,TGTGCCAGCAGTGACAGTACTAGCGGGAGGAGGGAGACCCAGTACTTC,CASSDSTSGRRETQYF
TRBJ1-6,few,TRBV6-1,.,TGTGCCAGCAGGGGCCAGGGAGGCTCTTCACCCCTCCACTTT,CASRGQGGSSPLHF
TRBJ1-3,many,TRBV3-1,.,TGTGCCAGCAGCCAAGCGGCCTCTGGAAACACCATATATTTT,CASSQAASGNTIYF
TRBJ2-3,.,TRBV20-1,TRBD2,TGCAGTGCTAGAGAGATACGGACTAGCGGTAGCACAGATACGCAGTATTTT,CSAREIRTSGSTDTQYF
TRBJ1-3,few,TRBV7-2,.,TGTGCCAGCGGGCGGGCCGTCGGCCCTGGAAACACCATATATTTT,CASGRAVGPGNTIYF
TRBJ2-2,.,TRBV7-3,.,TGTGCCAGCAGCCAGTCGGCCACCGGGGAGCTGTTTTTT,CASSQSATGELFF
TRBJ1-1,.,TRBV3-1,.,TGTGCCAGCAGCCAAGGGGCTGAAGCTTTCTTT,CASSQGAEAFF
TRBJ2-3,.,TRBV7-9,TRBD1,TGTGCCAGCAGCCAGAAGAATGCCGGGACAGGCACAGATACGCAGTATTTT,CASSQKNAGTGTDTQYF
TRBJ2-3,.,TRBV5-6,.,TGTGCCAGGAGCCCCGACCCGTATACGCAGTATTTT,CARSPDPYTQYF
TRBJ1-6,many,TRBV18,.,TGTGCCAGCAGCCCCGGACAGACAAATTCACCCCTCCACTTT,CASSPGQTNSPLHF
TRBJ2-1,many,TRBV28,.,TGTGCCAGCAGCTTAGGGGAAAACTACAATGAGCAGTTCTTC,CASSLGENYNEQFF
TRBJ2-2,.,TRBV11-2,TRBD1,TGTGCCAGCAGTTTCGGGACAGGGTACACCGGGGAGCTGTTTTTT,CASSFGTGYTGELFF
TRBJ2-1,.,TRBV4-3,.,TGCGCCAGCAGCCAAGGCGTAGCGGTTCTCAATGAGCAGTTCTTC,CASSQGVAVLNEQFF
TRBJ2-5,.,TRBV12-3/TRBV12-4,TRBD1,TGTGCCAGCAGACTCAGGACAGGGCAAGAGACCCAGTACTTC,CASRLRTGQETQYF
TRBJ2-2,many,TRBV5-1,.,TGCGCCAGCAGCCCCGACCAGAACACCGGGGAGCTGTTTTTT,CASSPDQNTGELFF
TRBJ1-1,many,TRBV6-5,.,TGTGCCAGCAGTTCCGGACCGAGGACTGAAGCTTTCTTT,CASSSGPRTEAFF
TRBJ2-1,.,TRBV6-2/TRBV6-3,TRBD2,TGTGCCAGCAGTAACAGAGTGGGACTAGCGGCCTACAATGAGCAGTTCTTC,CASSNRVGLAAYNEQFF
TRBJ1-5,few,TRBV6-1,.,TGTGCCAGCAGCACCCTCGACACCTATGAGGATCAGCCCCAGCATTTT,CASSTLDTYEDQPQHF